These 4 T cell receptor beta chains were sequenced from one sample in a study of CXCR3-negative and CXCR3-positive naive CD8 T cells. TRB cDNA libraries were made by UMI-labeled 5' RACE. Reprocessing the 5' RACE reads, TCRdb reports a single entry for every CDR3 protein and omits DNA. Here the sample table reports over 40,000 distinct CDR3 sequences. Material: naive CXCR3- CD8+ T cells from blood. The subset: CD45RO-CCR7+CD27+CD95- naive CD8+ T cells lacking CXCR3 (TNR3-). The receptors originated from a human donor in good health. Some clones in this sample may be carry-over from other donors' samples.

The chain uses TRBV29-1 and TRBJ2-2; the TRBD1 assignment by TCRdb is unverifiable without DNA. In germline, CDR1 is SQVTM, CDR2 ANQGSEA. This CDR3 has 12 amino acids. CDR3 in amino acids: CSVEGESGELFF.

The chain couples TRBV5-4 to TRBJ2-1. The CDR3 has 13 amino acids. Germline lookup yields CDR1 SGHNT and CDR2 YYREEE (reference sequence). The CDR3 here is CASSLLTDNEQFF.

The rearrangement uses TRBV14 and TRBJ2-7. CDR1 SGHDN and CDR2 FVKESK come from the germline V gene. The CDR3 totals 14 residues. The CDR3 loop is CASSHVTIPYEQYF.

The chain joins TRBV6-4 to TRBJ2-1; TCRdb lists TRBD2, though no DNA is available to test this call. The CDR3 runs 16 residues. Germline lookup yields CDR1 MRHNA and CDR2 SNTAGT. The CDR3 protein is CASRASGGSSYNEQFF.